The 21 T cell receptor beta chains presented below share a single source sample, sequenced in a study of blood T cell repertoires in COVID-19. The table came from immunoSEQ multiplex PCR; TCRdb's copy has only in-frame clones and leaves some out. Altogether 110,000 to 150,000 clones are present, nearly 85% being singletons, with the ten largest covering around 45%. The sample was peripheral blood. The receptors were gathered from a human donor in a cohort sampled during active COVID-19.

This sequence joins TRBV13 and TRBJ1-4; no definite D call. Trimming took 4 bases from V and 8 from J, leaving 14 bases between them. There are 14 residues in the CDR3. Per the germline V gene, CDR1 is PRHDT and CDR2 is FYEKMQ (reference sequence). CDR3 bases: TGTGCCAGCAGCTATGGACCTACGGGGGAAAAACTGTTTTTT. It encodes CASSYGPTGEKLFF.

The gene calls are TRBV6-5 and TRBJ1-2, with D perhaps TRBD1 (6 bases). Germline CDR1 reads MNHEY; CDR2 reads SVGAGI. The CDR3 has 14 residues. V shed 7 bases and J shed 7 bases, with 19 bases lying between them. As DNA, the CDR3 is TGTGCCAGCATCCCCCCCATTAGACAGGCTGGCTACACCTTC. Translated, it gives CASIPPIRQAGYTF.

V is TRBV19 and J is TRBJ1-2; 8 nucleotides line up with TRBD1. CDR3 length: 13 residues. Germline loops: CDR1 LNHDA, CDR2 SQIVND (reference sequence). V dropped 5 bases and J dropped 3; count of bases not matched to a gene: 2. CDR3 protein: CASSLDRDYGYTF. The CDR3 region has the DNA TGTGCCAGTAGTCTGGACAGGGACTATGGCTACACCTTC.

The J gene is TRBJ2-6, the V gene TRBV10-3; unclear D gene. Trimming shortened V by 0 bases and J by 1 base, and 4 bases separated the two germline ends. The germline gives CDR1 ENHRY, CDR2 SYGVKD. The CDR3 covers 15 residues. CDR3 loop: CAISESRSGANVLTF. The CDR3 nucleotides read TGTGCCATCAGTGAGTCGAGGTCTGGGGCCAACGTCCTGACTTTC.

V gene TRBV28 combines with J gene TRBJ1-1; 9 positions match TRBD1. The CDR3 is 16 amino acids. V was clipped by 2 bases and J by 2 bases; unmatched bases: 6. CDR1 is MDHEN and CDR2 is SYDVKM in the germline V gene. The CDR3 sequence is CASSLGGQGGNTEAFF. DNA for the CDR3: TGTGCCAGCAGTTTAGGGGGACAGGGAGGAAACACTGAAGCTTTCTTT.

The chain carries TRBV11-3 and TRBJ1-1; TRBD1 matches 8 bases. This CDR3 region has 15 residues. Germline CDR1 reads SGHNT; CDR2 reads YENEEA. The J segment lost 4 bases and the V segment lost 5 bases, leaving 9 bases of the junction unmatched. CDR3 sequence reads: CASSPGGVDGTEAFF. The CDR3, as DNA: TGTGCCAGCAGCCCAGGGGGCGTAGATGGCACTGAAGCTTTCTTT.

The chain uses TRBV12-3 or TRBV12-4 and TRBJ1-1; 8 bases map to TRBD1. V gave up 1 base and J gave up 11 bases; unmatched junction bases: 0. This CDR3 comprises 11 residues. In DNA form, the CDR3 reads TGTGCCAGCAGTTTAGGGACAGGGGCTTTCTTT. Amino acid sequence: CASSLGTGAFF.

The sample holds a few counts of this clone. J is TRBJ2-3 and V is TRBV3-1 (or the pseudogene TRBV3-2), with 10 bases lining up with TRBD2. V trimming: 4 bases; J trimming: 11 bases; junction bases outside the gene matches: 3. The CDR3 is 12 amino acids. Per the germline V gene, CDR1 is LGHDT and CDR2 is YNNKEL (reference sequence). The DNA of the CDR3 is TGTGCCAGCAGCCCCTTAGCGGGGGGGCAGTATTTT. It codes for CASSPLAGGQYF.

This sequence joins TRBV10-3 and TRBJ2-7, with 11 bases that match TRBD2. V shed 9 bases and J 5 bases; nucleotides not matched to a gene: 9. Looked up from germline, CDR1 is ENHRY and CDR2 is SYGVKD. The CDR3 is 14 amino acids. The CDR3 nucleotides are TGTGCCATTAATAGCGGGGGGGCTCTCGACGAGCAGTACTTC. Protein: CAINSGGALDEQYF.

J is TRBJ2-7 and V is TRBV10-3; possible D gene TRBD1, 5 bases. CDR3 size: 12 residues. Germline V gene data show CDR1 as ENHRY and CDR2 as SYGVKD. Trimming pared 0 bases from V and 5 bases from J, leaving 5 bases between. CDR3 amino acids: CAISESTDEQYF. The CDR3 DNA reads TGTGCCATCAGTGAGTCGACAGACGAGCAGTACTTC.

V gene TRBV2 combines with J gene TRBJ2-1; 8 bases agree with TRBD2. CDR3 length: 19 amino acids. Germline V gives CDR1 SNHLY, CDR2 FYNNEI. J was trimmed by 0 bases and V by 9 bases; bases with no gene match: 19. The CDR3 coding sequence is TGTGCCAGTCTCAACCGGCTAGCGGGCTTCCATAGCTCCTACAATGAGCAGTTCTTC. Encoded protein: CASLNRLAGFHSSYNEQFF.

The chain couples TRBV19 to TRBJ1-5, with a weak D call TRBD1 (6 bases). V lost 5 bases to trimming and J lost 4 bases, with 9 bases between them. This CDR3 is 13 amino acids long. Germline CDR1 is LNHDA and CDR2 is SQIVND (reference sequence). The CDR3 is CASSPDRNQPQHF. CDR3 DNA sequence: TGTGCCAGTAGTCCCGACAGGAATCAGCCCCAGCATTTT. The full variable domain, rest sourced from reference TRBV19 and TRBJ1-5, is DGGITQSPKYLFRKEGQNVTLSCEQNLNHDAMYWYRQDPGQGLRLIYYSQIVNDFQKGDIAEGYSVSREKKESFPLTVTSAQKNPTAFYLCASSPDRNQPQHFGDGTRLSIL.

This chain links TRBV19 with TRBJ1-2; perhaps TRBD1 as D (5 bases). Germline V gives CDR1 LNHDA, CDR2 SQIVND (reference sequence). With 0 bases removed from V and 5 bases from J, the gap between germline ends came to 13 bases. There are 15 residues in the CDR3. The CDR3 region is CASSIEGGVAYGYTF. DNA of the CDR3: TGTGCCAGTAGTATAGAGGGGGGGGTAGCTTATGGCTACACCTTC.

The table lists this clone with a count of one. The chain uses TRBV5-5 and TRBJ2-1; 9 bases align to TRBD1. The CDR3 length is 15 residues. With V trimmed by 5 bases and J by 4 bases, 7 bases remained unmatched. CDR1 and CDR2 from the germline V gene are SGHKS and YYEKEE (reference sequence). CDR3 amino acids: CASRSGQGTYNEQFF. Here the CDR3 DNA reads TGTGCCAGCAGATCCGGACAGGGGACATACAATGAGCAGTTCTTC.

J is TRBJ2-3 and V is TRBV3-1 (or the pseudogene TRBV3-2); tentatively, D is TRBD1 (5 bases). This CDR3 comprises 15 residues. Trimming left V 1 base short and J 1 base short, with 9 bases between. Per the germline V gene, CDR1 is LGHDT and CDR2 is YNNKEL (reference sequence). This chain's CDR3 is CASSQGQGRTDTQYF. The CDR3 DNA sequence: TGTGCCAGCAGCCAAGGGCAGGGCCGCACAGATACGCAGTATTTT.

The chain is built from TRBV27 and TRBJ2-1; possible D gene TRBD1, 6 bases. Deletions cut 4 bases from V and 8 bases from J, with 15 bases between. This CDR3 comprises 14 residues. The germline CDR1 and CDR2 sequences are MNHEY and SMNVEV (reference sequence). This CDR3 reads CASSSNRAWDEQFF. The CDR3 coding sequence is TGTGCCAGCAGTTCAAACAGGGCCTGGGATGAGCAGTTCTTC.

This sequence joins TRBV5-8 and TRBJ1-2; D is ambiguous. The CDR3 sequence is 14 residues long. Germline assignment: CDR1 SGHTS and CDR2 YDEGEE. Trimming left V 3 bases short and J 6 bases short, with 15 bases between. The CDR3 nucleotides are TGTGCCAGCAGCTCGGTGAGGAGGTGGGATGGCTACACCTTC. It is translated as CASSSVRRWDGYTF.

Comment on this clone: A read error may account for a junction end that differs from germline. V and J are TRBV7-8 and TRBJ2-7, with D possibly being TRBD2 (7 bases). Germline lookup yields CDR1 SGHVS and CDR2 FQNEAQ. This CDR3 comprises 13 residues. This CDR3 is CASSPNPRGRPHF. The CDR3 nucleotides are TGTGCCAGCAGTCCCAACCCGCGGGGGCGCCCCCACTTC.

The chain combines TRBV7-8 with TRBJ2-7, with unresolved D. Germline V gene lookup returns CDR1 SGHVS and CDR2 FQNEAQ. The V and J ends lost 5 bases and 4 bases respectively, with 15 bases between them. The CDR3 consists of 14 residues. CDR3 coding DNA: TGTGCCAGCAGCCCCTCAAGCCAGGCTTACGAGCAGTACTTC. Translation gives CASSPSSQAYEQYF.

The chain carries TRBV5-1 and TRBJ1-3; the match to TRBD1 covers 7 bases. V shed 0 bases, J shed 4 bases, and the junction held 4 bases outside the gene matches. Germline CDR1 and CDR2: SGHRS and YFSETQ. The CDR3 has 15 amino acids. The CDR3 here is CASSLDTGEGNTIYF. The CDR3 DNA is TGCGCCAGCAGCTTGGATACAGGGGAAGGAAACACCATATATTTT. The variable domain in full, with the rest retrieved from reference TRBV5-1 and TRBJ1-3, is KAGVTQTPRYLIKTRGQQVTLSCSPISGHRSVSWYQQTPGQGLQFLFEYFSETQRNKGNFPGRFSGRQFSNSRSEMNVSTLELGDSALYLCASSLDTGEGNTIYFGEGSWLTVV.

This chain connects TRBV7-9 to TRBJ2-7; D might be TRBD1 (6 bases). With 7 bases removed from V and 3 bases from J, the gap between germline ends came to 16 bases. The germline V gene has CDR1 SEHNR and CDR2 FQNEAQ (reference sequence). CDR3 length: 14 amino acids. The CDR3 nucleotides are TGTGCCAGCACCGACCGGGACACTCACTACGAGCAGTACGTC. Protein sequence: CASTDRDTHYEQYV.